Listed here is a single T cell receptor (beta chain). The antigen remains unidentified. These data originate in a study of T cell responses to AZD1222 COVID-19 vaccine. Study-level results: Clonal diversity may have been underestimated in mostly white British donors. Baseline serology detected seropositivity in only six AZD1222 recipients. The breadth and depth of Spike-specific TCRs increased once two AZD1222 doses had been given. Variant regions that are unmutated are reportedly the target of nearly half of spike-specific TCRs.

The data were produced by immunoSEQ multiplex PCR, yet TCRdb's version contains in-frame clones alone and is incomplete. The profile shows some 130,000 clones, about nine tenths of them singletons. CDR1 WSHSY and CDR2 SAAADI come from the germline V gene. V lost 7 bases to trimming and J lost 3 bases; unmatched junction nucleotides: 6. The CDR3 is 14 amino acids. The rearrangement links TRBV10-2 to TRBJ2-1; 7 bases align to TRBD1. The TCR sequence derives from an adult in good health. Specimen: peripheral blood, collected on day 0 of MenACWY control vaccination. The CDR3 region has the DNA TGCGCCAGCAATTCGGGACAGAGCTACAATGAGCAGTTCTTC. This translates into CASNSGQSYNEQFF.